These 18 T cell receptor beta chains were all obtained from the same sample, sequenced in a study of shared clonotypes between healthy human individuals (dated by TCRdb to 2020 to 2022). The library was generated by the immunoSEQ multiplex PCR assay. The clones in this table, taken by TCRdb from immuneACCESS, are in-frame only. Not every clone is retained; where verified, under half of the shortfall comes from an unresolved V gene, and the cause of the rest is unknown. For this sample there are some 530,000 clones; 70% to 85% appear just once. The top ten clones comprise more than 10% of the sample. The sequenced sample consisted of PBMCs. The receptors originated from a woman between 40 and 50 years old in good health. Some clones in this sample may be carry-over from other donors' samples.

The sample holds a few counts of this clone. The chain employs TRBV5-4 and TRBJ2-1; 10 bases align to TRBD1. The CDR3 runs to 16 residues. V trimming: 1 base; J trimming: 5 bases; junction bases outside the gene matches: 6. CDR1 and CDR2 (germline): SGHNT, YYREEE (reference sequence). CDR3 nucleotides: TGTGCCAGCAGCTTGCCGTTGGGACAGGGGAACAATGAGCAGTTCTTC. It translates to CASSLPLGQGNNEQFF.

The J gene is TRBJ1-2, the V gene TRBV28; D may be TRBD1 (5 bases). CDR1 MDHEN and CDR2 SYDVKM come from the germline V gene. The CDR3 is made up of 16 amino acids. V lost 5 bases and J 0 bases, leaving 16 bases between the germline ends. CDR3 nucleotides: TGTGCCAGCAGTCTTCGGCAGGGAGCATCTAACTATGGCTACACCTTC. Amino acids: CASSLRQGASNYGYTF.

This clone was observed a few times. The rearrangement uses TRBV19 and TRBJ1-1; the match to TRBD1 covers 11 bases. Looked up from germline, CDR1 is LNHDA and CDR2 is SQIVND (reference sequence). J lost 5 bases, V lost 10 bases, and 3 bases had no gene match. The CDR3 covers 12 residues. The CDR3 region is CATGTGGTEAFF. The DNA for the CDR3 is TGTGCCACCGGGACAGGGGGGACTGAAGCTTTCTTT.

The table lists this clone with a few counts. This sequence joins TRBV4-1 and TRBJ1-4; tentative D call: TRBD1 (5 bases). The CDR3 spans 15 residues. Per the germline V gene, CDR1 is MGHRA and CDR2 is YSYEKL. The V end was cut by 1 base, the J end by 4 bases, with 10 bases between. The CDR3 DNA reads TGCGCCAGCAGCCAAGCCGGGACGGATAATGAAAAACTGTTTTTT. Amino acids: CASSQAGTDNEKLFF.

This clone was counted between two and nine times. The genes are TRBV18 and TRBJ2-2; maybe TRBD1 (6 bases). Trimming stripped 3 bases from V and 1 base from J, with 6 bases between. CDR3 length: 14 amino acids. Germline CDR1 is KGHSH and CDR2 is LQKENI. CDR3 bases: TGTGCCAGCTCACCGGGACAGAACACCGGGGAGCTGTTTTTT. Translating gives CASSPGQNTGELFF.

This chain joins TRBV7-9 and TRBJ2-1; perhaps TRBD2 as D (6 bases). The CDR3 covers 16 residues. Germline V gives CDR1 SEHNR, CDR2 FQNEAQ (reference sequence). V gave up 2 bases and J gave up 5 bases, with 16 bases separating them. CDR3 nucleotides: TGTGCCAGCAGCTTATGGGGGGTAGCGAAAGACAATGAGCAGTTCTTC. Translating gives CASSLWGVAKDNEQFF.

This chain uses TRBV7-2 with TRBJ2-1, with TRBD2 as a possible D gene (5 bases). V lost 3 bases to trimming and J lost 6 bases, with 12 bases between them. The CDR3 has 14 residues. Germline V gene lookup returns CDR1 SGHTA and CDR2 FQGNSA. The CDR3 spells CASSLSGVGNEQFF. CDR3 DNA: TGTGCCAGCAGCTTGTCCGGGGTTGGCAATGAGCAGTTCTTC.

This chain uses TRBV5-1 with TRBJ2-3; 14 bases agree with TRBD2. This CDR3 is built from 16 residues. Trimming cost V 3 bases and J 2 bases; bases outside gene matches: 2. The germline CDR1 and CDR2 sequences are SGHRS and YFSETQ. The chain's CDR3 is CASSSGLAGDTDTQYF. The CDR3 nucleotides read TGCGCCAGCAGCTCGGGACTAGCGGGAGACACAGATACGCAGTATTTT.

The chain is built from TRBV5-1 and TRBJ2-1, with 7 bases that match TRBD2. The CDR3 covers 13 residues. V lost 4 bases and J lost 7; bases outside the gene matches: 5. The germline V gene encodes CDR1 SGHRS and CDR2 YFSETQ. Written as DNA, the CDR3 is TGCGCCAGCAGCCCTAGCGGTTTTAATGAGCAGTTCTTC. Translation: CASSPSGFNEQFF.

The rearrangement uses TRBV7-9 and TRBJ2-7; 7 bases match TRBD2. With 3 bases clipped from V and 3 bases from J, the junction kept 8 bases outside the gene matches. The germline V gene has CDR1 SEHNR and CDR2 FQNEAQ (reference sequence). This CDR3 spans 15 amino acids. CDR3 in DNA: TGTGCCAGCAGCTTGCTTGCGGGAGTAAACTACGAGCAGTACTTC. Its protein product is CASSLLAGVNYEQYF.

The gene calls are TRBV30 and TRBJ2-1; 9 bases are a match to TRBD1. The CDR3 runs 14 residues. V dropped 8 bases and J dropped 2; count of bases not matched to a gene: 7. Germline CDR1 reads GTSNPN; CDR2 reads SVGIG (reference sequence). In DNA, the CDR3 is TGTGCCGGACAGGGACAGGGAACCTACAATGAGCAGTTCTTC. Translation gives CAGQGQGTYNEQFF.

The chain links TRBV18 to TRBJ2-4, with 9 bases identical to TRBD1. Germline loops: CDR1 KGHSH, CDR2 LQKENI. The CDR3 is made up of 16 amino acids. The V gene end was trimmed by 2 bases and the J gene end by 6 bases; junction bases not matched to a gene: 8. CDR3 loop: CASSPRTGVRGNIQYF. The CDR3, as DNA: TGTGCCAGCTCACCAAGGACAGGGGTGCGAGGAAACATTCAGTACTTC.

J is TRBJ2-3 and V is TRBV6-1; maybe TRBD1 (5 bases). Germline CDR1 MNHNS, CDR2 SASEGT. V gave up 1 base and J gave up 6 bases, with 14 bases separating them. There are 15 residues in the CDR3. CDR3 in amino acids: CASSEGGAILDTQYF. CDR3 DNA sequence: TGTGCCAGCAGTGAAGGTGGGGCAATTCTGGATACGCAGTATTTT.

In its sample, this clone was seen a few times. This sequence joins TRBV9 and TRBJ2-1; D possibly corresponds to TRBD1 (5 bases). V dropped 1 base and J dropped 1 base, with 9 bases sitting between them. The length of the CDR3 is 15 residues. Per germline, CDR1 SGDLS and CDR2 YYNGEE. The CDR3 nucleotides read TGTGCCAGCAGCGTACTGGGGCAGTCCTACAATGAGCAGTTCTTC. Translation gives CASSVLGQSYNEQFF.

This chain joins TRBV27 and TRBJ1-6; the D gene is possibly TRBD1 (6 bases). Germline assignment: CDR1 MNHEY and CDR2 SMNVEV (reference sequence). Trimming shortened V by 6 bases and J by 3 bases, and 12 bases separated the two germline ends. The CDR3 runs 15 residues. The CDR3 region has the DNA TGTGCCAGCAGGGTACAGGGCATCTATAATTCACCCCTCCACTTT. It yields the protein CASRVQGIYNSPLHF.

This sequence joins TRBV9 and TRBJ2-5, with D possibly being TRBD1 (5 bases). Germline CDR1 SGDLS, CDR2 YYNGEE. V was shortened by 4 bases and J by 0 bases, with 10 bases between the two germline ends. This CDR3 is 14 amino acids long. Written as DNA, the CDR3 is TGTGCCAGCAGCAGAGACAGCTACCAAGAGACCCAGTACTTC. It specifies CASSRDSYQETQYF.

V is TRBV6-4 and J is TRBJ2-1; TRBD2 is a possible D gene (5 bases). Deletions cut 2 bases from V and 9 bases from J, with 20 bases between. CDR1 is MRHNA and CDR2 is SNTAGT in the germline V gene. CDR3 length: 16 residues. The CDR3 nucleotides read TGTGCCAGCAGTGACGAAGCCGCCCCATACAGCGGTGAGCAGTTCTTC. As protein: CASSDEAAPYSGEQFF.

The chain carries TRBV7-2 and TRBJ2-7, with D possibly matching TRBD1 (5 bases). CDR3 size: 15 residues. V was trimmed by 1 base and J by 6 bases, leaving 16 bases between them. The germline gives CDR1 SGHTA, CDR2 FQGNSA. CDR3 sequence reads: CASSLEGPGRLEQYF. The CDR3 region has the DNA TGTGCCAGCAGCTTAGAGGGCCCAGGGCGTCTCGAGCAGTACTTC.